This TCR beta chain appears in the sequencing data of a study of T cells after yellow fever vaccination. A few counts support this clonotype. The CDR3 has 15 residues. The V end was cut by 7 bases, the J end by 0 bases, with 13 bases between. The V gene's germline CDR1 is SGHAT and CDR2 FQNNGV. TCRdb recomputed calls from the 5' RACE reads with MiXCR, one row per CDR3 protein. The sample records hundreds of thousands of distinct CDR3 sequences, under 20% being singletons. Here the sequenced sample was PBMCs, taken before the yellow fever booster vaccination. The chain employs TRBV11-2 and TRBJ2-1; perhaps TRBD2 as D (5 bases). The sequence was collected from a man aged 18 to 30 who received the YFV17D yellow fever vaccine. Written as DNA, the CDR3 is TGTGCCAGCATCACGACGGGAAACTCCTACAATGAGCAGTTCTTC. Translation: CASITTGNSYNEQFF.